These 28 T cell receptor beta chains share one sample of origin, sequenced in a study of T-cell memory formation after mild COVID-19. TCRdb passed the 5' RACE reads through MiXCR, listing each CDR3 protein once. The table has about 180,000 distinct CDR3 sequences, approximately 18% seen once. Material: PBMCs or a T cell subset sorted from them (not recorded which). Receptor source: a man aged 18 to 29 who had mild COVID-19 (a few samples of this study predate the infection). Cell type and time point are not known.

In nucleotides, the CDR3 is TGTGCCAGCAGCTCGGGCCCCGGTACGCAGTATTTT. Translation: CASSSGPGTQYF. The chain recombines TRBV3-1 with TRBJ2-3; unclear D gene. The germline V and J ends were trimmed by 5 bases and 8 bases, with 11 bases remaining between them. The V gene's germline CDR1 is LGHDT and CDR2 YNNKEL (reference sequence). This CDR3 is 12 amino acids long.

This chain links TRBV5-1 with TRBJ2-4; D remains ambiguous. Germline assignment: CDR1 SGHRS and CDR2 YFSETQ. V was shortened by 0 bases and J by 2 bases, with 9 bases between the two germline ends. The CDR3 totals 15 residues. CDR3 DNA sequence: TGCGCCAGCAGCTTGGCTGTTGGGACCAAAAACATTCAGTACTTC. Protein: CASSLAVGTKNIQYF.

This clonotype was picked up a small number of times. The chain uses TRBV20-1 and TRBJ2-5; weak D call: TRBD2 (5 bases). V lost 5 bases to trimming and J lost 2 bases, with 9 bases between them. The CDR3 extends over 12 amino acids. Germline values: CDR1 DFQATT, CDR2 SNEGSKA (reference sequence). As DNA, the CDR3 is TGCAGTGCTGCCGGGATTCAAGAGACCCAGTACTTC. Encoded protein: CSAAGIQETQYF.

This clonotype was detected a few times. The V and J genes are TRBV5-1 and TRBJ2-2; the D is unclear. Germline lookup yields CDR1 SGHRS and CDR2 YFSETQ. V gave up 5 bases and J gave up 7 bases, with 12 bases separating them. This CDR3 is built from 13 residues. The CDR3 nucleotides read TGCGCCAGCAGAGCCGGGCCGAACGGGGAGCTGTTTTTT. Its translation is CASRAGPNGELFF.

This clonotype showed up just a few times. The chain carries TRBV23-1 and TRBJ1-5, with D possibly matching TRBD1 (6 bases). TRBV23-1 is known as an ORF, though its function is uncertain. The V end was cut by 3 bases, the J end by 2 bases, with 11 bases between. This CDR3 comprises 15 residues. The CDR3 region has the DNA TGCGCCAGCAGTCACAGGGGCGACGGCAATCAGCCCCAGCATTTT. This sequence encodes CASSHRGDGNQPQHF.

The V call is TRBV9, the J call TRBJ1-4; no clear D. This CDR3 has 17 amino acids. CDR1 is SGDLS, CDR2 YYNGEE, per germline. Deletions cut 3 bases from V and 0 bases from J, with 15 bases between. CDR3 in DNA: TGTGCCAGCAGCGCCCGACATGGAGGAGCAACTAATGAAAAACTGTTTTTT. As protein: CASSARHGGATNEKLFF.

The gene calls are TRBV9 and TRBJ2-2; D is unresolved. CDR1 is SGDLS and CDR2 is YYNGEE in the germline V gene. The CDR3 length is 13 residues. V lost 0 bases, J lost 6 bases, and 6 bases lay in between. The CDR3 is CASSVVSAGELFF. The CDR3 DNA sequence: TGTGCCAGCAGCGTAGTATCAGCCGGGGAGCTGTTTTTT.

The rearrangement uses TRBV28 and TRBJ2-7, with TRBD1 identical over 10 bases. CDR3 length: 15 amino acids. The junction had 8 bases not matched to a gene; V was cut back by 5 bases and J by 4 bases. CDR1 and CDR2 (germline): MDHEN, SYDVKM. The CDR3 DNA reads TGTGCCAGCAGTCCCCCCGGGACAGGGGTTTACGAGCAGTACGTC. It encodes CASSPPGTGVYEQYV.

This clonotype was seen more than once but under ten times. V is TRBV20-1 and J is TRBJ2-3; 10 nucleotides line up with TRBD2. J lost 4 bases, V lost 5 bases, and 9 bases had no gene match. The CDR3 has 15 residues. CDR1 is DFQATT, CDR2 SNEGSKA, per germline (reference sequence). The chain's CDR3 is CSARRVAGGPDTQYF. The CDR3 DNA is TGCAGTGCTCGCAGAGTAGCGGGGGGTCCAGATACGCAGTATTTT.

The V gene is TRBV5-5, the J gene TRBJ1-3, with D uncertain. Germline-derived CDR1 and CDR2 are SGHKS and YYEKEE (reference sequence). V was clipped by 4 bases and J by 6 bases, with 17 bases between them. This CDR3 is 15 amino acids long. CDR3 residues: CASSVDLDRPNTIYF. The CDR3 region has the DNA TGTGCCAGCAGCGTAGATTTGGACCGTCCAAACACCATATATTTT.

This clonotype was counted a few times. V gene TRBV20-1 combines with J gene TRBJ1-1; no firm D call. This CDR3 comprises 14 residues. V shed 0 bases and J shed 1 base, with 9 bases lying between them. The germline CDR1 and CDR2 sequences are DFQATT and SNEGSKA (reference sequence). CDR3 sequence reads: CSARDGGWNTEAFF. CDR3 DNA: TGCAGTGCTAGAGATGGAGGGTGGAACACTGAAGCTTTCTTT.

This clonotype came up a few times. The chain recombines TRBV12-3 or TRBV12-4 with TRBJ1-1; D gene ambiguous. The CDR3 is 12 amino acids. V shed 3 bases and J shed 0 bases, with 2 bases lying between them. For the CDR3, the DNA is TGTGCCAGCAGTTTCCTGAACACTGAAGCTTTCTTT. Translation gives CASSFLNTEAFF.

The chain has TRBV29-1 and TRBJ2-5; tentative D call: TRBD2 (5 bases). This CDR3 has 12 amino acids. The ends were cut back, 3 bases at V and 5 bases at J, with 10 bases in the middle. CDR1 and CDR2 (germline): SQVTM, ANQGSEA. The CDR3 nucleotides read TGCAGCGTTGACCCAGGCGGGGAGACCCAGTACTTC. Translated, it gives CSVDPGGETQYF.

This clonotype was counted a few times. CDR3 region: CASSPPTASYEQYF. The CDR3 DNA follows: TGTGCCAGCAGTCCACCGACAGCCTCCTACGAGCAGTACTTC. The rearrangement joins TRBV12-3 or TRBV12-4 to TRBJ2-7; D may be TRBD1 (5 bases). The ends were cut back, 5 bases at V and 0 bases at J, with 11 bases in the middle. The CDR3 covers 14 residues.

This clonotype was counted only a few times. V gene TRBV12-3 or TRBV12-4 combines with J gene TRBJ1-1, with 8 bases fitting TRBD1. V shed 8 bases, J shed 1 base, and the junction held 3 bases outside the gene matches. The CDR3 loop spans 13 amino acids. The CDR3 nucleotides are TGTGCCAGCCTCAGGGGGCCGAACACTGAAGCTTTCTTT. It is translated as CASLRGPNTEAFF.

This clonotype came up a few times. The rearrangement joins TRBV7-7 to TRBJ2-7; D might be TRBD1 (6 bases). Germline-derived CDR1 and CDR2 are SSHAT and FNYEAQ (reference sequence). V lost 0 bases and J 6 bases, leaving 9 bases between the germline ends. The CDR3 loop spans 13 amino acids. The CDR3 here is CASSLAPTGEQYF. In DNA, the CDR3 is TGTGCCAGCAGCTTAGCGCCGACAGGCGAGCAGTACTTC.

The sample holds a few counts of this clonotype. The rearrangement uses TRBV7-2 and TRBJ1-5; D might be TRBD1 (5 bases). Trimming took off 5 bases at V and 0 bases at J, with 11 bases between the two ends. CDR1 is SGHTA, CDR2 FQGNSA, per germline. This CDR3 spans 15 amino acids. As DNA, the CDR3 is TGTGCCAGCAGCCCGCGGGGGTATAGCAATCAGCCCCAGCATTTT. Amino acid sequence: CASSPRGYSNQPQHF.

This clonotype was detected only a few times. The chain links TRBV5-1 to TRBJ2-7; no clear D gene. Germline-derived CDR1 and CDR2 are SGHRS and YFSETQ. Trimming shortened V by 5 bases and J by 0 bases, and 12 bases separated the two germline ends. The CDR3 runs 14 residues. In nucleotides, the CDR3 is TGCGCCAGCAGTCCGGGTGGCAACTCCTACGAGCAGTACTTC. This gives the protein CASSPGGNSYEQYF. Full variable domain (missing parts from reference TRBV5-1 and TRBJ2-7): KAGVTQTPRYLIKTRGQQVTLSCSPISGHRSVSWYQQTPGQGLQFLFEYFSETQRNKGNFPGRFSGRQFSNSRSEMNVSTLELGDSALYLCASSPGGNSYEQYFGPGTRLTVT.

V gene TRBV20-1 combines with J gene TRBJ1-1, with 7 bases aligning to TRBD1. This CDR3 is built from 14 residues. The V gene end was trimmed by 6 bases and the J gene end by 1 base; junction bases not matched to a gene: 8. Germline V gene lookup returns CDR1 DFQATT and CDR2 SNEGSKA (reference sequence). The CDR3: CSAEIDRANTEAFF. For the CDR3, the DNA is TGCAGTGCGGAGATCGACAGGGCGAACACTGAAGCTTTCTTT.

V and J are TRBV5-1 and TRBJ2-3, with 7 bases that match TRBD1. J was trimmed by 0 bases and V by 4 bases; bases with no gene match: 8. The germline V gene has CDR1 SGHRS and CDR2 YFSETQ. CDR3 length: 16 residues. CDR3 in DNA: TGCGCCAGCAGCCAACAGACGACAGGGAGCACAGATACGCAGTATTTT. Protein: CASSQQTTGSTDTQYF. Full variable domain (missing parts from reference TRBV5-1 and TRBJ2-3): KAGVTQTPRYLIKTRGQQVTLSCSPISGHRSVSWYQQTPGQGLQFLFEYFSETQRNKGNFPGRFSGRQFSNSRSEMNVSTLELGDSALYLCASSQQTTGSTDTQYFGPGTRLTVL.

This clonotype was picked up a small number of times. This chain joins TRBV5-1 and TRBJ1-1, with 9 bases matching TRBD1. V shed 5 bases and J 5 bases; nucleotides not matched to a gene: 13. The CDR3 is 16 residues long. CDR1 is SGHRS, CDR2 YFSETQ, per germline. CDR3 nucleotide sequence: TGCGCCAGCAGACCTGGGGACAGGGTGGATGAGACTGAAGCTTTCTTT. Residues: CASRPGDRVDETEAFF.

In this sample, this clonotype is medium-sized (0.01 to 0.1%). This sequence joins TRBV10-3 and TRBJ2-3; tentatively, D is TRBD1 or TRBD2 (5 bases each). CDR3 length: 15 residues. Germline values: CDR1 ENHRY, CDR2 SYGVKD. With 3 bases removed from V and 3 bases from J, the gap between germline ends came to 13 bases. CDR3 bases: TGTGCCATCAGTGACCCCGGGACCCGAACAGATACGCAGTATTTT. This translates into CAISDPGTRTDTQYF.

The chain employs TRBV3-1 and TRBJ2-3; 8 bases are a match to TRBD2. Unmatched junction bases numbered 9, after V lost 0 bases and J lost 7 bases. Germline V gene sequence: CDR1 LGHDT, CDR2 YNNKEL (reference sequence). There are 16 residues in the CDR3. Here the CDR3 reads CASSQDPGGARNTQYF. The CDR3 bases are TGTGCCAGCAGCCAAGATCCCGGGGGGGCCCGCAATACGCAGTATTTT.

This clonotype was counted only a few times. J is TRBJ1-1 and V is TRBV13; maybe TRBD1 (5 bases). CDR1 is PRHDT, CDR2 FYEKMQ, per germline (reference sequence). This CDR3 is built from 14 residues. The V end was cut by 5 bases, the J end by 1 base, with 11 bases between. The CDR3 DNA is TGTGCCAGCAGCACAGGCTGGGCGAACACTGAAGCTTTCTTT. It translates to CASSTGWANTEAFF.

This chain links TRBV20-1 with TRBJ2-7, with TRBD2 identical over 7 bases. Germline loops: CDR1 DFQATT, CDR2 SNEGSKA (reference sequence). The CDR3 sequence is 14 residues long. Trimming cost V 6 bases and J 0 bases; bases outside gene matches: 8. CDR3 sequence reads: CSALGGGLSYEQYV. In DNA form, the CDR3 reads TGCAGTGCCTTGGGGGGGGGACTCTCCTACGAGCAGTACGTC.

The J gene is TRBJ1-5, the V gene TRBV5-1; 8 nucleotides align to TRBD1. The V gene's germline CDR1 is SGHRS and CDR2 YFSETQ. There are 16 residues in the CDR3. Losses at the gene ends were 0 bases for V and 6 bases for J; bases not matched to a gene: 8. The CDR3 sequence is CASSLEGQGDSQPQHF. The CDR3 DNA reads TGCGCCAGCAGCTTGGAAGGACAGGGTGACAGTCAGCCCCAGCATTTT. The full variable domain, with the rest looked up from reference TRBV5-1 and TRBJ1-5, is KAGVTQTPRYLIKTRGQQVTLSCSPISGHRSVSWYQQTPGQGLQFLFEYFSETQRNKGNFPGRFSGRQFSNSRSEMNVSTLELGDSALYLCASSLEGQGDSQPQHFGDGTRLSIL.

The CDR3 sequence: CASSAYRGETEAFF. For the CDR3, the DNA is TGTGCCAGCAGTGCCTACAGGGGGGAAACTGAAGCTTTCTTT. V usage is TRBV25-1 and J usage is TRBJ1-1, with 8 bases aligning to TRBD1. Germline CDR1 and CDR2: MGHDK and SYGVNS. V trimming: 4 bases; J trimming: 5 bases; junction bases outside the gene matches: 6. The length of the CDR3 is 14 residues.

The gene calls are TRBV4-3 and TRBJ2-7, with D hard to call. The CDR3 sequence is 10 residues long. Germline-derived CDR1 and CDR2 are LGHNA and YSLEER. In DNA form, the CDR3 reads TGCGTTCGATTGGGTTACGAGCAGTACGTC. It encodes CVRLGYEQYV.